The rows below give T cell receptor beta chains drawn from one sample of a study of response to subunit inactivated influenza vaccine. TCRdb re-analysed the RT-PCR reads in MiXCR, keeping a single row per CDR3 protein. The table records about 700,000 distinct CDR3 sequences, over 11% of them present only once. The sequenced sample was PBMCs from blood, obtained 14 to 15 days before vaccination. The receptors come from a man aged 50 or older who received an inactivated influenza vaccine. CDR3s include the opening cysteine and the closing phenylalanine or tryptophan. The D gene is left open where the match is weak. The size field is filled for only some rows; it gives once, few, many or a size class.

>many|TRBV7-9|NA|TRBJ1-5
CASSLGTGPQHF
TGTGCCAGCAGCTTAGGGACGGGGCCCCAGCATTTT
>NA|TRBV29-1|TRBD1|TRBJ2-1
CSASGTGGSNEQFF
TGCAGCGCTTCCGGGACAGGGGGAAGCAATGAGCAGTTCTTC
>many|TRBV5-5|NA|TRBJ1-4
CASSLGTSGATNEKLFF
TGTGCCAGCAGCTTGGGGACCTCGGGGGCAACTAATGAAAAACTGTTTTTT
>NA|TRBV5-1|NA|TRBJ2-2
CASSSEGSPGELFF
TGCGCCAGCAGTTCGGAGGGGTCCCCCGGGGAGCTGTTTTTT
>few|TRBV19|TRBD1|TRBJ2-1
CASIPGQGYNEQFF
TGTGCCAGTATTCCGGGACAGGGCTACAATGAGCAGTTCTTC
>few|TRBV20-1|NA|TRBJ2-5
CSARVPGGKRTQYF
TGCAGTGCTAGAGTGCCAGGGGGGAAGAGAACCCAGTACTTC
>many|TRBV2|NA|TRBJ2-3
CASRGRWSTDTQYF
TGTGCCAGCAGGGGAAGATGGAGCACAGATACGCAGTATTTT
>NA|TRBV20-1|TRBD1|TRBJ2-2
CSARGLQGVNGELFF
TGCAGTGCTAGAGGCCTACAGGGGGTAAACGGGGAGCTGTTTTTT
>many|TRBV7-2|NA|TRBJ2-7
CASSFLQGGYEQYF
TGTGCCAGCAGCTTTTTACAGGGAGGGTACGAGCAGTACTTC
>few|TRBV10-1|NA|TRBJ2-2
CASSDYGTDATGELFF
TGCGCCAGCAGTGACTACGGGACGGATGCCACCGGGGAGCTGTTTTTT
>NA|TRBV7-2|TRBD2|TRBJ2-7
CASGGRTLATDEQYF
TGTGCCAGCGGCGGGAGAACGTTGGCCACGGACGAGCAGTACTTC
>NA|TRBV12-3/TRBV12-4|TRBD2|TRBJ2-7
CASSSVAGGSLRYEQYF
TGTGCCAGCAGCTCAGTAGCGGGGGGGTCCCTTCGCTACGAGCAGTACTTC
>many|TRBV10-3|TRBD1|TRBJ2-2
CASQGKQSGELFF
TGTGCCTCACAGGGGAAGCAGAGCGGGGAGCTGTTTTTT
>few|TRBV9|TRBD2|TRBJ2-1
CASSVGASGGNEQFF
TGTGCCAGCAGCGTAGGGGCTAGCGGGGGAAATGAGCAGTTCTTC
>NA|TRBV11-2|TRBD2|TRBJ2-5
CASSPFLGLAGEETQYF
TGTGCCAGCAGCCCATTTTTAGGACTAGCGGGGGAAGAGACCCAGTACTTC
>many|TRBV4-3|NA|TRBJ2-7
CASSQDISGVVYEQYF
TGCGCCAGCAGCCAAGATATATCGGGAGTAGTGTACGAGCAGTACTTC
>few|TRBV7-9|NA|TRBJ1-6
CASSLGHYNSPLHF
TGTGCCAGCAGCTTGGGACACTATAATTCACCCCTCCACTTT
>NA|TRBV20-1|NA|TRBJ1-1
CSASWGIFYFF
TGCAGTGCTAGTTGGGGAATTTTTTATTTCTTT
>few|TRBV12-3/TRBV12-4|TRBD1|TRBJ2-1
CASRGGLGEQFF
TGTGCCAGCAGAGGGGGCCTGGGTGAGCAGTTCTTC
>NA|TRBV6-1|NA|TRBJ2-7
CASSAEVGLSSEQYF
TGTGCCAGCAGTGCAGAGGTGGGACTTTCCTCCGAGCAGTACTTC
>few|TRBV9|NA|TRBJ1-2
CASSMDSYNGYTF
TGTGCCAGCAGCATGGACAGTTACAATGGCTACACCTTC
>NA|TRBV28|TRBD1|TRBJ1-6
CASSLMGQGDSPLHF
TGTGCCAGCAGTTTAATGGGACAGGGTGATTCACCCCTCCACTTT
>many|TRBV4-3|NA|TRBJ1-2
CASSQDSRTRVYGYTF
TGCGCCAGCAGCCAAGATTCTCGGACACGCGTCTATGGCTACACCTTC
>NA|TRBV4-3|NA|TRBJ1-3
CASSSEVYSGNTIYF
TGCGCCAGCAGCTCGGAGGTCTACTCTGGAAACACCATATATTTT
>NA|TRBV5-6|NA|TRBJ2-7
CASTQGFGYEQYF
TGTGCCAGCACACAGGGATTCGGCTACGAGCAGTACTTC
>NA|TRBV7-2|NA|TRBJ2-7
CASSFGGAPTYEQYF
TGTGCCAGCAGCTTTGGGGGGGCCCCGACCTACGAGCAGTACTTC
>few|TRBV11-3|NA|TRBJ1-1
CASSSSIGNTEAFF
TGTGCCAGCAGCTCCTCAATTGGGAACACTGAAGCTTTCTTT
>NA|TRBV4-2|TRBD2|TRBJ2-7
CASSQREADYEQYF
TGTGCCAGCAGCCAGCGGGAGGCGGACTACGAGCAGTACTTC
>few|TRBV7-8|NA|TRBJ1-1
CASSSGPLAYAFF
TGTGCCAGCAGCTCCGGGCCTCTAGCCTACGCTTTCTTT
>few|TRBV2|NA|TRBJ2-7
CASGQEQYF
TGTGCCAGCGGTCAGGAGCAGTACTTC
>few|TRBV12-3/TRBV12-4|TRBD1|TRBJ1-6
CASRAGTDNSPLHF
TGTGCCAGCAGAGCCGGGACAGATAATTCACCCCTCCACTTT
>few|TRBV20-1|NA|TRBJ2-1
CSPSSWGVSYNEQFF
TGCAGTCCCTCCTCGTGGGGGGTCTCCTACAATGAGCAGTTCTTC
>NA|TRBV6-1|TRBD2|TRBJ2-1
CASRPGSGVADNEQFF
TGTGCCAGCAGGCCCGGGAGCGGGGTGGCGGACAATGAGCAGTTCTTC
>few|TRBV12-3/TRBV12-4|TRBD2|TRBJ2-1
CASRSSGTRTYNEQFF
TGTGCCAGCAGGTCCTCCGGGACTAGAACCTACAATGAGCAGTTCTTC
>NA|TRBV7-8|NA|TRBJ2-7
CASSPDRPYEQYF
TGTGCCAGCAGCCCGGACAGACCTTACGAGCAGTACTTC
>NA|TRBV29-1|NA|TRBJ1-1
CSVGVGGQTEAFF
TGCAGCGTGGGGGTCGGGGGGCAAACTGAAGCTTTCTTT
>few|TRBV7-2|TRBD1|TRBJ2-1
CASSRTGQGTYNEQFF
TGTGCCAGCAGCCGAACGGGACAGGGGACCTACAATGAGCAGTTCTTC
>few|TRBV7-2|NA|TRBJ2-5
CASSLLGGQGFETQYF
TGTGCCAGCAGCTTACTGGGGGGGCAGGGCTTCGAGACCCAGTACTTC
>few|TRBV29-1|TRBD2|TRBJ2-1
CSVGSGRRNEQFF
TGCAGCGTTGGAAGCGGGAGGCGCAATGAGCAGTTCTTC
>few|TRBV11-2|NA|TRBJ1-2
CASSLDRGGFDGYTF
TGTGCCAGCAGCTTAGATCGGGGGGGCTTCGATGGCTACACCTTC
>few|TRBV2|TRBD1|TRBJ2-2
CASSPRTGGGGELFF
TGTGCCAGCAGTCCCCGGACAGGGGGCGGCGGGGAGCTGTTTTTT
>many|TRBV7-8|TRBD1|TRBJ2-5
CASSLGRTGYQETQYF
TGTGCCAGCAGCTTAGGGCGGACAGGTTACCAAGAGACCCAGTACTTC
>few|TRBV6-2/TRBV6-3|NA|TRBJ2-3
CASSNYRDSTPDTQYF
TGTGCCAGCAGTAACTACCGGGACTCAACCCCAGATACGCAGTATTTT
>NA|TRBV12-3/TRBV12-4|NA|TRBJ1-1
CASSFSAGTEAFF
TGTGCCAGCAGTTTTTCTGCGGGAACTGAAGCTTTCTTT
>NA|TRBV2|TRBD2|TRBJ2-1
CASSGGSGSFNEQFF
TGTGCCAGCAGTGGCGGGAGCGGGAGTTTCAATGAGCAGTTCTTC
>few|TRBV4-1|TRBD1|TRBJ2-1
CASSLPTGGFYNEQFF
TGCGCCAGCAGCCTCCCGACAGGGGGATTCTACAATGAGCAGTTCTTC
>few|TRBV6-5|TRBD2|TRBJ2-3
CASSYSTGGAGDTQYF
TGTGCCAGCAGTTACTCGACCGGGGGGGCTGGAGATACGCAGTATTTT
>NA|TRBV12-3/TRBV12-4|TRBD1|TRBJ1-2
CASSSRQGEWGYTF
TGTGCCAGCAGTTCCCGACAGGGGGAATGGGGCTACACCTTC
>many|TRBV7-2|TRBD1|TRBJ1-6
CASSSGQYNSPLHF
TGTGCCAGCAGCTCGGGACAGTATAATTCACCCCTCCACTTT
>many|TRBV12-3/TRBV12-4|NA|TRBJ1-5
CASSLAHRPNQPQHF
TGTGCCAGCAGTTTAGCGCACAGGCCTAATCAGCCCCAGCATTTT
>few|TRBV10-3|TRBD1|TRBJ2-7
CAATSGQQTYEQYF
TGTGCCGCCACATCGGGACAGCAAACATACGAGCAGTACTTC
>few|TRBV20-1|NA|TRBJ2-2
CSAPTYTGELFF
TGCAGTGCCCCTACCTACACCGGGGAGCTGTTTTTT
>NA|TRBV6-2/TRBV6-3|NA|TRBJ2-7
CASTNADEQYF
TGTGCCAGCACCAACGCAGACGAGCAGTACTTC
>few|TRBV7-9|NA|TRBJ1-2
CASSPDRGRGDYTF
TGTGCCAGCAGCCCCGACCGGGGCAGGGGCGACTACACCTTC
>NA|TRBV12-3/TRBV12-4|TRBD1|TRBJ2-3
CASSSKPGQSTDTQYF
TGTGCCAGCAGCTCGAAACCGGGACAGAGTACAGATACGCAGTATTTT
>NA|TRBV5-1|TRBD1|TRBJ2-6
CASSSGQGALGANVLTF
TGCGCCAGCAGCTCGGGACAGGGGGCGTTGGGGGCCAACGTCCTGACTTTC
>NA|TRBV15|TRBD2|TRBJ2-1
CATSGPDRGSGLAGGNEQFF
TGTGCCACCAGCGGCCCCGACAGGGGGAGTGGGTTAGCGGGAGGGAATGAGCAGTTCTTC
>NA|TRBV7-2|NA|TRBJ1-1
CASSLAGALEAFF
TGTGCCAGCAGCTTAGCTGGGGCCCTTGAAGCTTTCTTT